This TCR beta chain was recorded in a study of blood T cell repertoires in COVID-19. Study-wide background: The United States, Italy and Spain provided the acute and convalescent COVID-19 samples.

Seattle's cohort entered during active infection and was followed longitudinally. In the original workflow: Using reference gene primer amplification, nucleated cell counts were estimated. Sequencing used immunoSEQ multiplex PCR; TCRdb keeps in-frame clones, though not all of them. That table gives V, J and clone size, and the DNA gave D and trimming. This table has more than 60,000 clones, over 75% appearing once. This clone appeared a few times. Germline CDR1 reads LNHDA; CDR2 reads SQIVND (reference sequence). V lost 6 bases and J lost 9, with 18 bases in between. The CDR3 totals 14 residues. The chain carries TRBV19 and TRBJ2-1, with a tentative D call TRBD1 (5 bases). Sequenced material: peripheral blood. The origin of this receptor is a woman aged 55-75 years with COVID-19, enrolled during active disease. The CDR3, as DNA: TGTGCCAGTAGATTGGGCGCAGGGTCCGGTGAGCAGTTCTTC. Its protein is CASRLGAGSGEQFF.